This is a list of T cell receptor beta chains from one sample in a study of T cells after yellow fever vaccination. TCRdb called the 5' RACE reads again in MiXCR, with one record for every CDR3 protein. The sample includes about 69,000 distinct CDR3 sequences, under 6.5% of them seen just once. Source: CD4+ T cells sorted from PBMCs, taken approximately 15 days after the first yellow fever vaccination. Receptors originate from a young man who received the YFV17D yellow fever vaccine. Each CDR3 is given with its conserved first and last residue. The D gene is left open where the match is weak. Expanded clones get a size class; other rows say once, few or many, or leave the size out.

abundance | d_gene | j_gene | v_gene | CDR3nt | CDR3aa
many | NA | TRBJ1-6 | TRBV20-1 | TGCAGTGCTAGAGATGGCAGGACGTTCTCACCCCTCCACTTT | CSARDGRTFSPLHF
many | TRBD2 | TRBJ2-3 | TRBV5-1 | TGCGCCAGCAGCTTGGCGACTAGCGGGGGGGCAGGAGATACGCAGTATTTT | CASSLATSGGAGDTQYF
many | NA | TRBJ1-2 | TRBV6-5 | TGTGCCAGCAGTCGGGACGCCAACTATGGCTACACCTTC | CASSRDANYGYTF
few | TRBD2 | TRBJ2-3 | TRBV4-3 | TGCGCCAGCAGCCAAGCCTCGGGGGGGGGGGCCACAGATACGCAGTATTTT | CASSQASGGGATDTQYF
NA | NA | TRBJ2-7 | TRBV11-2 | TGTGCCAGCAGCCCGAACATGATTTCCTCCTACGAGCAGTACTTC | CASSPNMISSYEQYF
many | TRBD1 | TRBJ2-3 | TRBV5-1 | TGCGCCAGCAGCCCTAGCTCTCAGGGGGCAATAGATACGCAGTATTTT | CASSPSSQGAIDTQYF
NA | NA | TRBJ1-2 | TRBV19 | TGTGCCAACTTACTCTATGGCTACACCTTC | CANLLYGYTF
few | NA | TRBJ1-5 | TRBV20-1 | TGCAGTGCAAGAGGCCCGGGGAATCAGCCCCAGCATTTT | CSARGPGNQPQHF
many | TRBD1 | TRBJ2-5 | TRBV14 | TGTGCCAGCAGCCAAAACACAGGGGGCGAGACCCAGTACTTC | CASSQNTGGETQYF
NA | TRBD2 | TRBJ2-5 | TRBV7-2 | TGTGCCAGCAGCTTAAGACTAGCGGGGGGCCAAGAGACCCAGTACTTC | CASSLRLAGGQETQYF
many | TRBD1 | TRBJ1-5 | TRBV7-9 | TGTGCCAGCAGCTTTCTCAACCCGGACAGGGCCAATCAGCCCCAGCATTTT | CASSFLNPDRANQPQHF
NA | NA | TRBJ2-5 | TRBV20-1 | TGCAGTGCACCTCAGGCGGGTTGGGAGACCCAGTACTTC | CSAPQAGWETQYF
many | NA | TRBJ2-5 | TRBV7-2 | TGTGCCAGCAGCTTAGTAGGGGGGACGCCAGGGGAGACCCAGTACTTC | CASSLVGGTPGETQYF
NA | NA | TRBJ1-5 | TRBV4-3 | TGCGCCAGCAGCCAAGTACTCGGCACCCCAGTTCAGCCCCAGCATTTT | CASSQVLGTPVQPQHF
many | TRBD1 | TRBJ2-5 | TRBV24-1 | TGTGCCACCAGTGAGGCCGGGACAGGGGAAGAGACCCAGTACTTC | CATSEAGTGEETQYF
many | NA | TRBJ2-2 | TRBV11-3 | TGTGCCAGCAGCAAGGACGGCACCGGGGAGCTGTTTTTT | CASSKDGTGELFF
many | NA | TRBJ1-4 | TRBV20-1 | TGCAGGGGAAGACAGATCGATGAAAAACTGTTTTTT | CRGRQIDEKLFF
few | TRBD1 | TRBJ1-2 | TRBV6-5 | TGTGCCAGCATCCGGACAGGGCGGGGGGGCTATGGCTACACCTTC | CASIRTGRGGYGYTF
many | TRBD2 | TRBJ2-5 | TRBV7-2 | TGTGCCAGCAGCCGTTTACTAGCGGGGGGGTTGGGAGAGACCCAGTACTTC | CASSRLLAGGLGETQYF
many | TRBD1 | TRBJ1-5 | TRBV29-1 | TGCAGCGTCGAAACAGGGGCTGGCAATCAGCCCCAGCATTTT | CSVETGAGNQPQHF
many | NA | TRBJ1-4 | TRBV25-1 | TGTGCCAGCAGTGGATGGCAAGGACTTGAAAAACTGTTTTTT | CASSGWQGLEKLFF
many | NA | TRBJ2-6 | TRBV5-1 | TGCGCCAGCAGCGTGACAGTGTCCGGGGCCAACGTCCTGACTTTC | CASSVTVSGANVLTF
many | TRBD2 | TRBJ2-1 | TRBV29-1 | TGCAGCGTTGATAGCGGGGGGGCCCGGAATGAGCAGTTCTTC | CSVDSGGARNEQFF
many | TRBD2 | TRBJ2-2 | TRBV27 | TGTGCCAGCAGTCCCCGGGGGGGGCGCACCGGGGAGCTGTTTTTT | CASSPRGGRTGELFF
NA | NA | TRBJ1-5 | TRBV5-1 | TGCGGCAGCAGCTTGAGCGCGGATCAGCCCCAGCATTTT | CGSSLSADQPQHF
many | NA | TRBJ1-2 | TRBV5-1 | TGCGCCAGCAGCTTGCTCGGGGCCGCTCCAGGGTCGGACTATGGCTACACCTTC | CASSLLGAAPGSDYGYTF
many | TRBD1 | TRBJ2-2 | TRBV7-2 | TGTGCCAGCAGCTCTCGACAGGGGTGGACCGGGGAGCTGTTTTTT | CASSSRQGWTGELFF
many | NA | TRBJ1-1 | TRBV5-1 | TGCGCCAGCAGCTTGGCCGGGCTTAGTTTGAACACTGAAGCTTTCTTT | CASSLAGLSLNTEAFF
many | TRBD1 | TRBJ1-2 | TRBV19 | TGTGCCAGTAGTATAGGGCCAGGGGGTATCGGCTACACCTTC | CASSIGPGGIGYTF
many | TRBD1 | TRBJ1-1 | TRBV7-9 | TGTGCCAGCAGCCAACACAGGGGTGACACTGAAGCTTTCTTT | CASSQHRGDTEAFF
many | TRBD1 | TRBJ1-1 | TRBV5-1 | TGCGCCAGCAGCACCGGACAGGGTAACACTGAAGCTTTCTTT | CASSTGQGNTEAFF
many | NA | TRBJ1-5 | TRBV5-1 | TGCGCCAGCAGCTTGGGACACCCGAATCAGCCCCAGCATTTT | CASSLGHPNQPQHF
many | TRBD2 | TRBJ2-3 | TRBV7-2 | TGTGCCAGCAGCTTAGCGCTAGCGGGGGGCACAGATACGCAGTATTTT | CASSLALAGGTDTQYF
many | NA | TRBJ2-5 | TRBV4-2 | TGTGCCAGCAGCCAAGTGGACAGCCAAGAGACCCAGTACTTC | CASSQVDSQETQYF
many | TRBD2 | TRBJ2-7 | TRBV5-8 | TGTGCCAGCAGCTTGGGACACGGACTAGCGGGTGCCTACGAGCAGTACTTC | CASSLGHGLAGAYEQYF
many | TRBD2 | TRBJ2-5 | TRBV12-3/TRBV12-4 | TGTGCCAGCAGTTTTGGACCGGGAGGGGAGACCCAGTACTTC | CASSFGPGGETQYF
NA | NA | TRBJ1-4 | TRBV4-2 | TGTGCCAGCAGCCAAGACCGGGGGGCGGATGAAAAACTGTTTTTT | CASSQDRGADEKLFF
many | NA | TRBJ2-5 | TRBV6-1 | TGTGCCAGCAGTCAACCTGGACGGGACGGGGCAGAGACCCAGTACTTC | CASSQPGRDGAETQYF
many | TRBD2 | TRBJ2-3 | TRBV20-1 | TGCAGTGCCCCCCGGGCTAGCGGGGGAGATACGCAGTATTTT | CSAPRASGGDTQYF
many | NA | TRBJ2-3 | TRBV7-2 | TGTGCCAGCAGCTTCCAGGGGGGAGGGGAATGGACAGATACGCAGTATTTT | CASSFQGGGEWTDTQYF
many | NA | TRBJ2-3 | TRBV7-2 | TGTGCCAGCAGCTTGGCTCGTCTCACAGATACGCAGTATTTT | CASSLARLTDTQYF
many | NA | TRBJ2-7 | TRBV7-2 | TGTGCCAGCAGCCTGGGGTACAGCGCCTACGAGCAGTACTTC | CASSLGYSAYEQYF
many | NA | TRBJ2-5 | TRBV4-3 | TGCGCCAGCGGCTGTGTAGGGGCCCGGAGGGAGACCCAGTACTTC | CASGCVGARRETQYF
many | NA | TRBJ2-3 | TRBV5-1 | TGCGCCAGCAGCAGGGACTTTTTCACAGATACGCAGTATTTT | CASSRDFFTDTQYF
many | NA | TRBJ2-5 | TRBV29-1 | TGCAGCGTTGCGGTCAGGGATGGAGAGACCCAGTACTTC | CSVAVRDGETQYF